The table lists the clone carrying this TCR beta chain with a few counts. What it binds is not known. Per-sample yields of isolated PBMCs were at least 6.5 million. With 0 bases removed from V and 8 bases from J, the gap between germline ends came to 15 bases. CDR1 is SGHRS and CDR2 is YFSETQ in the germline V gene. The CDR3 covers 15 residues. The use of a sample-barcoded 5' primer and a J-beta primer mix characterized a second PCR of about 6 to 11 cycles. TCRdb processed the 5' RACE reads anew with MiXCR; each CDR3 protein has one entry. Here the sample spans about 1.4 million distinct CDR3 sequences, roughly 60% being singletons. This record belongs to a study of blood T cells in healthy people across ages. Broader study findings: TCR beta diversity per million T cells fell roughly linearly with age. Unsorted PBMC material precluded a definitive naive versus antigen-experienced comparison. Versus aged donors, long-lived donors had higher diversity and more naive CD4+ cells.

This chain links TRBV5-1 with TRBJ2-1; tentatively, D is TRBD2 (5 bases). This sequence originates from a man between 18 and 29 years old in good health. The specimen sequenced was blood. CDR3 in amino acids: CASSLVDWAGDEQFF. The CDR3 region has the DNA TGCGCCAGCAGCTTGGTCGATTGGGCGGGCGATGAGCAGTTCTTC.